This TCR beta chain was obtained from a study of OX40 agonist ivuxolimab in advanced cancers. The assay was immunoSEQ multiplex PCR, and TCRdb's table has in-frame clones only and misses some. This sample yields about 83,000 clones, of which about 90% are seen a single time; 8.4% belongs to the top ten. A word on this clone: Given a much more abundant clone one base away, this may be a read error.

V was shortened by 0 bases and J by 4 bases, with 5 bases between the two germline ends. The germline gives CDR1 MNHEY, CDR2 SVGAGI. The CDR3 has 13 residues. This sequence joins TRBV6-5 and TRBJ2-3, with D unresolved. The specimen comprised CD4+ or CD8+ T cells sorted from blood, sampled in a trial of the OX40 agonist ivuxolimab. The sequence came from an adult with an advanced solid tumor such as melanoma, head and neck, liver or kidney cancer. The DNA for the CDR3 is TGTGCCAGCAGTTACTCGAACGCAGATACGCAGTATTTT. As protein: CASSYSNADTQYF.